This entry concerns a single T cell receptor beta chain. Its antigen is undetermined. Via MiXCR, TCRdb re-called the 5' RACE reads, giving one row per CDR3 protein. The table includes 350,000 to 400,000 distinct CDR3 sequences, roughly 22% detected once. The data were taken from a study of CD8 T cells in ankylosing spondylitis. Findings and limits, study-wide: Disease-linked clones were reportedly significantly enriched in matched ankylosing spondylitis synovial fluid.

This receptor was taken from a male donor with ankylosing spondylitis or in good health (not recorded which). The specimen was blood, either unsorted or a sorted T cell fraction (not recorded which).

Written as DNA, the CDR3 is TGTGCCAGCAGTTACTCGGGGGACAGGGATGAAAAACTGTTTTTT. The encoded protein is CASSYSGDRDEKLFF. The chain carries TRBV6-5 and TRBJ1-4; 9 bases fit TRBD1. V dropped 0 bases and J dropped 6; count of bases not matched to a gene: 2. Germline loops: CDR1 MNHEY, CDR2 SVGAGI. The CDR3 loop spans 15 amino acids.